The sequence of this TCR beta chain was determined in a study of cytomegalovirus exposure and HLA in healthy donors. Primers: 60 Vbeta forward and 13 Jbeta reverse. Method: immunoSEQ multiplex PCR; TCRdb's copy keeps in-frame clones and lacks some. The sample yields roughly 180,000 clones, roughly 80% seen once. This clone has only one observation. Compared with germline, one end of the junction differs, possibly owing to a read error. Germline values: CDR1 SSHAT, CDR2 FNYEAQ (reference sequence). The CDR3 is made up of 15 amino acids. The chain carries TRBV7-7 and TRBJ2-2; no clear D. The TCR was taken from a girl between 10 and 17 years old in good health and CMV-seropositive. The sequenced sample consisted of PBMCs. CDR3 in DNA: TGTGCTAGCAGCTCCCTTGGGCAGAACACCGGGGAGCTGTTTTTT. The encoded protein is CASSSLGQNTGELFF. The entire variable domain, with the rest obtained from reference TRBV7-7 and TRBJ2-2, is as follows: GAGVSQSPRYKVTKRGQDVTLRCDPISSHATLYWYQQALGQGPEFLTYFNYEAQPDKSGLPSDRFSAERPEGSISTLTIQRTEQRDSAMYRCASSSLGQNTGELFFGEGSRLTVL.